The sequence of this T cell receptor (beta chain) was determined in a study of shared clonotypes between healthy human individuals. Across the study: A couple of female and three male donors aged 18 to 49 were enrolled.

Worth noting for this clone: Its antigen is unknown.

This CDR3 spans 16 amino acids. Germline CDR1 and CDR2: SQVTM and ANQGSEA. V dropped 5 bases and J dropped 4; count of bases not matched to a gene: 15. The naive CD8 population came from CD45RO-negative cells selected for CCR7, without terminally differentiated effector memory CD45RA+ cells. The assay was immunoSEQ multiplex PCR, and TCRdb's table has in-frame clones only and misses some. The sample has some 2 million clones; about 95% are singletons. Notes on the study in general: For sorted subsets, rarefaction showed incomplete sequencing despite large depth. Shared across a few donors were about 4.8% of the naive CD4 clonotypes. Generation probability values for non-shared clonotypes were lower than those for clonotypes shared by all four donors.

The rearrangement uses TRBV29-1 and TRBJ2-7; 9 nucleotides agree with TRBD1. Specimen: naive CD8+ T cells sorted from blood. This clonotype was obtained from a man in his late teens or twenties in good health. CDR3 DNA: TGCAGCGTTCGGATCCCACAGGGGGCGAAGGCTTACGAGCAGTACTTC. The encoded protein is CSVRIPQGAKAYEQYF.